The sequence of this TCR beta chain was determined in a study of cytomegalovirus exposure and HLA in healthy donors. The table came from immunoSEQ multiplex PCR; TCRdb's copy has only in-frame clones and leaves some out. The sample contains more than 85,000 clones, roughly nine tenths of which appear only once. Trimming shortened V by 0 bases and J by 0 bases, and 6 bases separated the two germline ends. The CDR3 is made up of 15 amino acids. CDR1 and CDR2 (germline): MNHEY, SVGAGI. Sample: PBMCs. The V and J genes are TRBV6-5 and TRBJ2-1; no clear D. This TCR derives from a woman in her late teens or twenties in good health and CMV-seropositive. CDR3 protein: CASSYSVYSYNEQFF. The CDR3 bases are TGTGCCAGCAGTTACTCAGTCTACTCCTACAATGAGCAGTTCTTC.